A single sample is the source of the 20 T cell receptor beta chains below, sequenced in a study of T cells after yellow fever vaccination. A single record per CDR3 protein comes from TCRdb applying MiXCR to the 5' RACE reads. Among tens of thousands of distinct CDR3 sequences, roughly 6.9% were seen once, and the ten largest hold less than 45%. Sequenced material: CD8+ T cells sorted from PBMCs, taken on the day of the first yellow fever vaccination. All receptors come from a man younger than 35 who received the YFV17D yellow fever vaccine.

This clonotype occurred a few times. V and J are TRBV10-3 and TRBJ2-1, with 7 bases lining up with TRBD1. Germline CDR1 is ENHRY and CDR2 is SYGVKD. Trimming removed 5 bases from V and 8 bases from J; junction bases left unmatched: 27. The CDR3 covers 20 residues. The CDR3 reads CAISPGPGQEILSGVDEQFF. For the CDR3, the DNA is TGTGCCATCAGTCCTGGCCCCGGACAGGAGATCCTGAGTGGGGTGGATGAGCAGTTCTTC.

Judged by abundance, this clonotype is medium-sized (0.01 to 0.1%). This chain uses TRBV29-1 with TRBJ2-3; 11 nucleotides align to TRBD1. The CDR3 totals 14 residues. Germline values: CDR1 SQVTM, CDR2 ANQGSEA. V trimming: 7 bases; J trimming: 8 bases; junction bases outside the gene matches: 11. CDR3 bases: TGCAGCGCCTTTGGGACAGGGGGAAGCGGTACGCAGTATTTT. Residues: CSAFGTGGSGTQYF.

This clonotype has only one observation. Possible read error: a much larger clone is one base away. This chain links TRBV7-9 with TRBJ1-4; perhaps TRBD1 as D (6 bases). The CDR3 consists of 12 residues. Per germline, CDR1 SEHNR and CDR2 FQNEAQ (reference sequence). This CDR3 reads CASSRTDEKLVF. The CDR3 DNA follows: TGTGCCAGCAGCCGGACAGATGAAAAACTGGTTTTT. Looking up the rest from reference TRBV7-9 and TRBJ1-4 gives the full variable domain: DTGVSQNPRHKITKRGQNVTFRCDPISEHNRLYWYRQTLGQGPEFLTYFQNEAQLEKSRLLSDRFSAERPKGSFSTLEIQRTEQGDSAMYLCASSRTDEKLVFGSGTQLSVL.

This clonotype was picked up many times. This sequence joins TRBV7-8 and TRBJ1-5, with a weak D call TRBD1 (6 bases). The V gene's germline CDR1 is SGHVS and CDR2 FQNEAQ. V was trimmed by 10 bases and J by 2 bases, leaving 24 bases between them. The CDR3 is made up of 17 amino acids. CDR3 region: CAMGGSANERGNQPQHF. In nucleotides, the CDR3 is TGTGCCATGGGGGGCAGCGCCAATGAGAGGGGCAATCAGCCCCAGCATTTT. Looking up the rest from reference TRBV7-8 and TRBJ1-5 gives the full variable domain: GAGVSQSPRYKVAKRGQDVALRCDPISGHVSLFWYQQALGQGPEFLTYFQNEAQLDKSGLPSDRFFAERPEGSVSTLKIQRTQQEDSAVYLCAMGGSANERGNQPQHFGDGTRLSIL.

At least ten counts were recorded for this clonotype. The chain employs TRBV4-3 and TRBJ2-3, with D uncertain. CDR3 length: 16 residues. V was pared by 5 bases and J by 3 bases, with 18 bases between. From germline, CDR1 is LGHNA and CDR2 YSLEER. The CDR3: CASSDQSAYLTDTQYF. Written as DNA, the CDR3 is TGCGCCAGCAGCGACCAGAGCGCCTATTTAACAGATACGCAGTATTTT.

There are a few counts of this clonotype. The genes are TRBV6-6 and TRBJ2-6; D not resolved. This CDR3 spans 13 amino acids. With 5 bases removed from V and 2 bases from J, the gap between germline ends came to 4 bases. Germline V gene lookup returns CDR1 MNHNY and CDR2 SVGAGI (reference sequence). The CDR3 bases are TGTGCCAGCAGTAACCCTGGGGCCAACGTCCTGACTTTC. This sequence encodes CASSNPGANVLTF.

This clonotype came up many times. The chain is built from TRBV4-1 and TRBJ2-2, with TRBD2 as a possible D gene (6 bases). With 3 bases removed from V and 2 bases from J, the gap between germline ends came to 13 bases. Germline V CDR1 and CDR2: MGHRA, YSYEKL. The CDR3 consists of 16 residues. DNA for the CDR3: TGCGCCAGCAGCCAGCTTAGCGGAGCCAACACCGGGGAGCTGTTTTTT. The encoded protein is CASSQLSGANTGELFF.

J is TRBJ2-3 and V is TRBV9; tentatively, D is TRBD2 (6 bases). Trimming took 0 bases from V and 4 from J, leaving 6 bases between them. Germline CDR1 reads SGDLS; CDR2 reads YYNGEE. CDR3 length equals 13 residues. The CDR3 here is CASSVGGADTQYF. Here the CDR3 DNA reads TGTGCCAGCAGCGTAGGGGGGGCAGATACGCAGTATTTT.

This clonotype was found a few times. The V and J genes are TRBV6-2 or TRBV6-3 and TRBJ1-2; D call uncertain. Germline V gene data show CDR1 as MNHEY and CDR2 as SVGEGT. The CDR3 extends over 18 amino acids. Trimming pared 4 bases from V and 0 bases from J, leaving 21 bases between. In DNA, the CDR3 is TGTGCCAGCAGTTCCTTCCCAAGGTTAGCGGAGGCTAACTATGGCTACACCTTC. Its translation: CASSSFPRLAEANYGYTF.

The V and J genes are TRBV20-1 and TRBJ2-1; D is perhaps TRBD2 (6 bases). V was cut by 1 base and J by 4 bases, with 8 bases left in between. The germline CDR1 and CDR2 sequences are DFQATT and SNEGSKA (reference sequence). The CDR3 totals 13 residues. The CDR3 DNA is TGCAGTGCTAGAGCGACTAGTTACAATGAGCAGTTCTTC. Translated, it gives CSARATSYNEQFF.

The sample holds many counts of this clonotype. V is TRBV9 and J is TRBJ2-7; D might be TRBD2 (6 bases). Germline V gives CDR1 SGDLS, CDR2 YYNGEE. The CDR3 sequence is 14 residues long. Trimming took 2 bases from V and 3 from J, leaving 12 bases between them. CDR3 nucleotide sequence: TGTGCCAGCAGCGTCGGGGGAACCTACTACGAGCAGTACTTC. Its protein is CASSVGGTYYEQYF.

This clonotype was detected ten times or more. In nucleotides, the CDR3 is TGTGCCAGCAGTTACCCGGACGGATTCATGAACACTGAAGCTTTCTTT. Encoded protein: CASSYPDGFMNTEAFF. The chain is built from TRBV6-2 or TRBV6-3 and TRBJ1-1; D unclear. Trimming removed 2 bases at V and 0 bases at J, with 13 bases between. The germline V gene encodes CDR1 MNHEY and CDR2 SVGEGT. This CDR3 spans 16 amino acids.

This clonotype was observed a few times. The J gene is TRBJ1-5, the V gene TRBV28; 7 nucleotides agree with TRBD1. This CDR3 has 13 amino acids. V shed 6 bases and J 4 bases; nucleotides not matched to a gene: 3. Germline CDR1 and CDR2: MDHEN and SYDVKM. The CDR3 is CASRDRLNQPQHF. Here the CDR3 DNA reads TGTGCCAGCAGGGACAGGCTAAATCAGCCCCAGCATTTT.

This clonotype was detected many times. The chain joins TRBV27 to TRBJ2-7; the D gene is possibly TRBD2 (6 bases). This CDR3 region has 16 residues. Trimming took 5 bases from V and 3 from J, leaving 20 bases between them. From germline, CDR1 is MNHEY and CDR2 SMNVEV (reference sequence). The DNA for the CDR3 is TGTGCCAGCAGTCTTGCGGGACCCTCAATGGACTACGAGCAGTACTTC. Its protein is CASSLAGPSMDYEQYF.

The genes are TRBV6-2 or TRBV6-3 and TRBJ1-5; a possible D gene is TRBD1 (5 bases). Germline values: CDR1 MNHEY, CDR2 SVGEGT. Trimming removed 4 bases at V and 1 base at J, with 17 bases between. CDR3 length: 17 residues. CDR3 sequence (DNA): TGTGCCAGCAGTTCTGACAGTCCCGGGAGCAGCAATCAGCCCCAGCATTTT. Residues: CASSSDSPGSSNQPQHF.

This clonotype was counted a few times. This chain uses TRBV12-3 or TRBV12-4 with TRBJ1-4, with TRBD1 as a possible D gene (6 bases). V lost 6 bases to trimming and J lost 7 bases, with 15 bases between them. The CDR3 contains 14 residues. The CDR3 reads CASRNLNRVEKLFF. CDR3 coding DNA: TGTGCCAGCAGGAACTTGAACAGGGTTGAAAAACTGTTTTTT.

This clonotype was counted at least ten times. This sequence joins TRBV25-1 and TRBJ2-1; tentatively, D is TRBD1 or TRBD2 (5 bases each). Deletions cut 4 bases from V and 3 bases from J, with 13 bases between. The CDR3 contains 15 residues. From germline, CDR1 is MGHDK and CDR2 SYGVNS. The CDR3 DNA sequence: TGTGCCAGCAGTGCCAAGGGGACGGTCTACAATGAGCAGTTCTTC. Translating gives CASSAKGTVYNEQFF.

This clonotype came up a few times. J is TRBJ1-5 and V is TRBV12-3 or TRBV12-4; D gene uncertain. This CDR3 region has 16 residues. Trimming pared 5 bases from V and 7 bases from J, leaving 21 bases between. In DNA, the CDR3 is TGTGCCAGCAGTCCTGTCGGTTTGGGCCCGGGGCAGCCCCAGCATTTT. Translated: CASSPVGLGPGQPQHF.

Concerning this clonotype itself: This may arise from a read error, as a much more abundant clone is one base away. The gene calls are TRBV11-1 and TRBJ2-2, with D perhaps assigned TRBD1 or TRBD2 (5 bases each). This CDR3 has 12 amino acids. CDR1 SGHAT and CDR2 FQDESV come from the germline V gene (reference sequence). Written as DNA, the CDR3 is TGTGCCAGCAGCCCGGGGACCGGGGCGCTGTTTTTT. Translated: CASSPGTGALFF. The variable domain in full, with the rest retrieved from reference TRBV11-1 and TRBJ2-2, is EAEVAQSPRYKITEKSQAVAFWCDPISGHATLYWYRQILGQGPELLVQFQDESVVDDSQLPKDRFSAERLKGVDSTLKIQPAELGDSAMYLCASSPGTGALFFGEGSRLTVL.

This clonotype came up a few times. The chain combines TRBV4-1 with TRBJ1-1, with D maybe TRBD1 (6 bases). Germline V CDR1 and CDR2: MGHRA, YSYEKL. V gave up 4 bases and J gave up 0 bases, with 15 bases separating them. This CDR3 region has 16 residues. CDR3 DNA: TGCGCCAGCAGCCGGGGGGAGGGGGGGTTGAACACTGAAGCTTTCTTT. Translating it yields CASSRGEGGLNTEAFF.